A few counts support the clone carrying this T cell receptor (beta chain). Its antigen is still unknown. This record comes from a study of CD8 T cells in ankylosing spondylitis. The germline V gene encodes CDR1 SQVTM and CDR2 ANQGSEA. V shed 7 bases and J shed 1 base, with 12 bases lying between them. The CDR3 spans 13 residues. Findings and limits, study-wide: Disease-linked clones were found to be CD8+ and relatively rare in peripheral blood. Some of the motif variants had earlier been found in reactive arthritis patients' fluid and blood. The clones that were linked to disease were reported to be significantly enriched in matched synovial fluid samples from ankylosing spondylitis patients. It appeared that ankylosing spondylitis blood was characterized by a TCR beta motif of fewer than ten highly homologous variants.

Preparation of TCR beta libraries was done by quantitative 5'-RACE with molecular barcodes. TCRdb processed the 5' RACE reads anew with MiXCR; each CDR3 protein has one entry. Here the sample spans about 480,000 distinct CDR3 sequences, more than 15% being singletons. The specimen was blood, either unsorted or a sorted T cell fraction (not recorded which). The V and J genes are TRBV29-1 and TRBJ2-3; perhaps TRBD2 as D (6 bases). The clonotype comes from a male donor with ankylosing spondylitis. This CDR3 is CSAKGGGTDTQYF. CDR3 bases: TGCAGCGCCAAGGGCGGGGGCACAGATACGCAGTATTTT.